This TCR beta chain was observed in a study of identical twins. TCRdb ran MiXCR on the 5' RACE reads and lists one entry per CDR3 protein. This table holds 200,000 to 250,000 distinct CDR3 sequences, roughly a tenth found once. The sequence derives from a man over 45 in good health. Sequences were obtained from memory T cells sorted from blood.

The DNA of the CDR3 is TGTGCCAGCAGTTTAGTAAATAGCGGGATACAAGAGACCCAGTACTTC. Translated: CASSLVNSGIQETQYF. The chain carries TRBV12-3 or TRBV12-4 and TRBJ2-5, with TRBD2 identical over 8 bases. Trimming cost V 1 base and J 2 bases; bases outside gene matches: 6. The CDR3 is made up of 16 amino acids.